Each of the 27 T cell receptor beta chains below was sequenced from the same sample in a study of cytomegalovirus exposure and HLA in healthy donors. The PCR employed 60 Vbeta primers together with 13 Jbeta primers. The data were produced by immunoSEQ multiplex PCR, yet TCRdb's version contains in-frame clones alone and is incomplete. Among some 160,000 clones listed, approximately 80% were seen once. The specimen was PBMCs. The receptor source for this set is a woman in her forties or fifties in good health and CMV-seronegative.

The chain recombines TRBV9 with TRBJ2-1; D possibly corresponds to TRBD2 (6 bases). Germline V gene sequence: CDR1 SGDLS, CDR2 YYNGEE. This CDR3 is 14 amino acids long. With 4 bases removed from V and 4 bases from J, the gap between germline ends came to 12 bases. This CDR3 is CASSKAAGYNEQFF. CDR3 DNA sequence: TGTGCCAGCAGCAAGGCGGCGGGATACAATGAGCAGTTCTTC.

The chain recombines TRBV11-3 with TRBJ2-1; 12 bases agree with TRBD2. Losses at the gene ends were 4 bases for V and 1 base for J; bases not matched to a gene: 8. The CDR3 spans 18 residues. Germline CDR1 and CDR2: SGHNT and YENEEA. Here the CDR3 reads CASSSLAGGPSSYNEQFF. CDR3 nucleotides: TGTGCCAGCAGCTCCCTAGCGGGAGGGCCCTCTTCCTACAATGAGCAGTTCTTC.

The chain joins TRBV5-4 to TRBJ1-1; D gene unclear. The ends were cut back, 0 bases at V and 5 bases at J, with 11 bases in the middle. From germline, CDR1 is SGHNT and CDR2 YYREEE (reference sequence). The CDR3 runs to 14 residues. The CDR3 sequence is CASSLGEGWTEAFF. The CDR3 nucleotides are TGTGCCAGCAGCTTGGGTGAGGGTTGGACTGAAGCTTTCTTT.

This chain uses TRBV18 with TRBJ2-7, with 7 bases aligning to TRBD2. J was trimmed by 7 bases and V by 3 bases; bases with no gene match: 9. CDR3 length: 14 amino acids. Germline V CDR1 and CDR2: KGHSH, LQKENI. The CDR3 loop reads CASSPGGDSGEQYF. As DNA, the CDR3 is TGTGCCAGCTCACCGGGAGGGGACTCGGGGGAGCAGTACTTC. Based on the CDR3 plus reference TRBV18 and TRBJ2-7, the full variable domain is NAGVMQNPRHLVRRRGQEARLRCSPMKGHSHVYWYRQLPEEGLKFMVYLQKENIIDESGMPKERFSAEFPKEGPSILRIQQVVRGDSAAYFCASSPGGDSGEQYFGPGTRLTVT.

In its sample, this clone was seen once. This same CDR3 is encoded by further DNA sequences in the sample. The chain employs TRBV5-1 and TRBJ2-7, with D tentatively TRBD2 (6 bases). The CDR3 extends over 15 amino acids. Germline V gene sequence: CDR1 SGHRS, CDR2 YFSETQ. The ends were cut back, 0 bases at V and 3 bases at J, with 13 bases in the middle. CDR3 residues: CASSLVRGGDYEQYF. CDR3 coding DNA: TGCGCCAGCAGCTTGGTGAGGGGAGGTGACTACGAGCAGTACTTC.

The CDR3 DNA sequence: TGTGCCAGCAGCCAAGGACAGGGGGCGAGAGACGAGCAGTACTTC. It codes for CASSQGQGARDEQYF. The rearrangement joins TRBV4-2 to TRBJ2-7; 10 positions agree with TRBD1. This CDR3 contains 15 residues. V shed 1 base, J shed 5 bases, and the junction held 5 bases outside the gene matches. Germline CDR1 reads LGHNA; CDR2 reads YNFKEQ.

J is TRBJ1-6 and V is TRBV15; D not certain. V was shortened by 2 bases and J by 4 bases, with 12 bases between the two germline ends. The germline V gene encodes CDR1 LNHNV and CDR2 YYDKDF (reference sequence). This CDR3 is 16 amino acids long. In DNA, the CDR3 is TGTGCCACCAGCAGAATGGAGAGGTTTTATAATTCACCCCTCCACTTT. This codes for CATSRMERFYNSPLHF.

The rearrangement joins TRBV9 to TRBJ1-4, with D possibly TRBD1 on 5 matching bases. V lost 0 bases to trimming and J lost 4 bases, with 7 bases between them. Germline-derived CDR1 and CDR2 are SGDLS and YYNGEE. The CDR3 is 14 residues long. This CDR3 reads CASSVGQSNEKLFF. The CDR3 DNA follows: TGTGCCAGCAGCGTAGGACAGAGTAATGAAAAACTGTTTTTT.

Worth noting for this clone: Germline and junction disagree at one end, which may indicate a read error. The genes are TRBV7-7 and TRBJ2-3, with D maybe TRBD1 (5 bases). The CDR3 extends over 14 amino acids. Germline CDR1 reads SSHAT; CDR2 reads FNYEAQ (reference sequence). The CDR3 DNA reads TGTGCTAGCAGCCAGGACAAGAGCACAGATACGCAGTATTTT. Its protein is CASSQDKSTDTQYF.

The V and J genes are TRBV11-2 and TRBJ2-7; 15 bases align to TRBD2. The CDR3 loop spans 19 amino acids. The germline gives CDR1 SGHAT, CDR2 FQNNGV. Trimming took 5 bases from V and 2 from J; bases not matched to a gene: 13. The CDR3 here is CASSQGLAGGSILTYEQYF. DNA of the CDR3: TGTGCCAGCAGCCAGGGACTAGCGGGGGGTTCGATCCTTACCTACGAGCAGTACTTC.

V and J are TRBV5-1 and TRBJ2-3, with TRBD1 matching 9 bases. The ends lost 5 bases at V and 2 bases at J; junction bases unmatched: 15. The CDR3 runs to 18 residues. The germline V gene has CDR1 SGHRS and CDR2 YFSETQ. The CDR3 sequence is CASRDGTGRFRFTDTQYF. As DNA, the CDR3 is TGCGCCAGCAGAGACGGGACAGGGCGCTTCAGATTCACAGATACGCAGTATTTT.

This chain links TRBV10-1 with TRBJ2-7; tentative D call: TRBD2 (6 bases). This CDR3 is 15 amino acids long. Trimming took 4 bases from V and 4 from J, leaving 17 bases between them. Per germline, CDR1 WNHNN and CDR2 SYGVQD (reference sequence). In nucleotides, the CDR3 is TGCGCCAGCAGTGGGATGGAGGGTACCACATACGAGCAGTACTTC. Translated, it gives CASSGMEGTTYEQYF.

This rearrangement joins TRBV20-1 to TRBJ2-1; D is undetermined. In germline, CDR1 is DFQATT, CDR2 SNEGSKA (reference sequence). V gave up 1 base and J gave up 9 bases, with 7 bases separating them. There are 11 residues in the CDR3. CDR3 sequence: CSARGSIEQFF. As DNA, the CDR3 is TGCAGTGCTAGAGGGTCTATTGAGCAGTTCTTC.

This chain connects TRBV4-1 to TRBJ1-5; weak D call: TRBD1 (6 bases). V lost 4 bases and J lost 7, with 17 bases in between. Germline V gene lookup returns CDR1 MGHRA and CDR2 YSYEKL. This CDR3 is built from 15 residues. This CDR3 is CASSPQQGAQQPQHF. The CDR3 coding sequence is TGCGCCAGCAGCCCTCAACAGGGAGCTCAACAGCCCCAGCATTTT.

The chain recombines TRBV28 with TRBJ2-7; TRBD2 might be the D (6 bases). The CDR3 runs to 20 residues. The V end lost 3 bases, the J end lost 4 bases, and 31 bases lay between the germline ends. From germline, CDR1 is MDHEN and CDR2 SYDVKM. This CDR3 is CASSFHSPPPWGLFGYEQYF. CDR3 in DNA: TGTGCCAGCAGTTTCCACTCCCCGCCCCCATGGGGACTCTTCGGTTACGAGCAGTACTTC. The whole variable domain, remainder taken from reference TRBV28 and TRBJ2-7, is DVKVTQSSRYLVKRTGEKVFLECVQDMDHENMFWYRQDPGLGLRLIYFSYDVKMKEKGDIPEGYSVSREKKERFSLILESASTNQTSMYLCASSFHSPPPWGLFGYEQYFGPGTRLTVT.

The rearrangement joins TRBV7-2 to TRBJ2-7; possible D gene TRBD1, 6 bases. Germline CDR1 SGHTA, CDR2 FQGNSA. This CDR3 is built from 14 residues. Between the trimmed V and J ends, which lost 5 bases and 3 bases, there was a span of 14 bases. The CDR3 is CASSIRQESYEQYF. The CDR3 coding sequence is TGTGCCAGCAGCATAAGACAGGAGAGCTACGAGCAGTACTTC.

The chain is built from TRBV19 and TRBJ2-6; D uncertain. The V end was cut by 7 bases, the J end by 0 bases, with 4 bases between. The CDR3 consists of 13 residues. Germline V lookup: CDR1 LNHDA, CDR2 SQIVND (reference sequence). The CDR3 reads CASTYSGANVLTF. The CDR3 DNA reads TGTGCCAGTACCTACTCTGGGGCCAACGTCCTGACTTTC. Looking up the rest from reference TRBV19 and TRBJ2-6 gives the full variable domain: DGGITQSPKYLFRKEGQNVTLSCEQNLNHDAMYWYRQDPGQGLRLIYYSQIVNDFQKGDIAEGYSVSREKKESFPLTVTSAQKNPTAFYLCASTYSGANVLTFGAGSRLTVL.

This chain uses TRBV11-1 with TRBJ1-1; D is possibly TRBD1 (6 bases). The CDR3 covers 13 residues. Germline assignment: CDR1 SGHAT and CDR2 FQDESV (reference sequence). Trimming removed 4 bases from V and 4 bases from J, with 10 bases in between. CDR3 region: CASSSRGITEAFF. Written as DNA, the CDR3 is TGTGCCAGCAGCTCCAGGGGAATCACTGAAGCTTTCTTT.

The rearrangement links TRBV2 to TRBJ1-1; tentatively, D is TRBD1 (5 bases). This CDR3 has 14 amino acids. Germline V CDR1 and CDR2: SNHLY, FYNNEI. The V end lost 5 bases, the J end lost 3 bases, and 13 bases lay between the germline ends. CDR3 DNA sequence: TGTGCCAGCAGTCCAGGGTTTGTGGACACTGAAGCTTTCTTT. Amino acids: CASSPGFVDTEAFF. Based on the CDR3 plus reference TRBV2 and TRBJ1-1, the full variable domain is EPEVTQTPSHQVTQMGQEVILRCVPISNHLYFYWYRQILGQKVEFLVSFYNNEISEKSEIFDDQFSVERPDGSNFTLKIRSTKLEDSAMYFCASSPGFVDTEAFFGQGTRLTVV.

This clone was observed a handful of times. One end of the junction is discordant with germline, which a read error may explain. The gene calls are TRBV7-9 and TRBJ2-4; 10 bases are a match to TRBD2. CDR1 and CDR2 (germline): SEHNR, FQNEAQ (reference sequence). CDR3 size: 19 residues. Written as DNA, the CDR3 is TGTGCCAGCAGCTTTCGAGGGCTAGCGGGGGCCCTAGCCAAAAACAGTCAGTACTTC. As protein: CASSFRGLAGALAKNSQYF.

The chain combines TRBV4-1 with TRBJ2-1, with D maybe TRBD2 (5 bases). Trimming removed 2 bases from V and 7 bases from J, with 6 bases in between. The CDR3 is made up of 12 amino acids. The germline V gene encodes CDR1 MGHRA and CDR2 YSYEKL. The CDR3 coding sequence is TGCGCCAGCAGCCAACTAGCTAATGAGCAGTTCTTC. It specifies CASSQLANEQFF.

The chain combines TRBV6-1 with TRBJ2-7; 8 bases align to TRBD2. Germline V CDR1 and CDR2: MNHNS, SASEGT. The ends lost 6 bases at V and 0 bases at J; junction bases unmatched: 7. There are 15 residues in the CDR3. The CDR3 loop reads CASSVRGGSSYEQYF. The DNA of the CDR3 is TGTGCCAGCAGCGTACGGGGGGGGAGCTCCTACGAGCAGTACTTC.

This clone has a single count. V and J are TRBV28 and TRBJ1-2, with 10 bases aligning to TRBD1. Per the germline V gene, CDR1 is MDHEN and CDR2 is SYDVKM. The trim removed 5 bases at V and 3 bases at J, leaving 6 bases unmatched. This CDR3 region has 15 residues. The CDR3 nucleotides read TGTGCCAGCAGTCAGTCCGGGACAGGGGACTATGGCTACACCTTC. It codes for CASSQSGTGDYGYTF.

The chain combines TRBV2 with TRBJ1-5, with no clear D. Germline CDR1 SNHLY, CDR2 FYNNEI. This CDR3 has 15 residues. V was clipped by 7 bases and J by 0 bases, with 13 bases between them. The CDR3 DNA sequence: TGTGCCAGCACCCGGGAGCTTCATAGCAATCAGCCCCAGCATTTT. It codes for CASTRELHSNQPQHF.

This chain uses TRBV7-2 with TRBJ1-2; TRBD1 is a possible D gene (6 bases). V was cut by 0 bases and J by 3 bases, with 8 bases left in between. The CDR3 is made up of 14 amino acids. Germline values: CDR1 SGHTA, CDR2 FQGNSA. CDR3 sequence: CASSLASGDYGYTF. In nucleotides, the CDR3 is TGTGCCAGCAGCTTAGCATCAGGGGACTATGGCTACACCTTC. Full variable domain (missing parts from reference TRBV7-2 and TRBJ1-2): GAGVSQSPSNKVTEKGKDVELRCDPISGHTALYWYRQSLGQGLEFLIYFQGNSAPDKSGLPSDRFSAERTGGSVSTLTIQRTQQEDSAVYLCASSLASGDYGYTFGSGTRLTVV.

The rearrangement joins TRBV28 to TRBJ2-7; TRBD1 aligns across 9 bases. This CDR3 is 16 amino acids long. Germline lookup yields CDR1 MDHEN and CDR2 SYDVKM. J was trimmed by 3 bases and V by 4 bases; bases with no gene match: 10. CDR3 amino acids: CASSSTGGPSIYEQYF. In DNA, the CDR3 is TGTGCCAGCAGTTCCACAGGGGGCCCGAGTATCTACGAGCAGTACTTC.

The chain links TRBV7-9 to TRBJ1-2; D perhaps matches TRBD1 (6 bases). Germline V gene lookup returns CDR1 SEHNR and CDR2 FQNEAQ (reference sequence). V was shortened by 4 bases and J by 4 bases, with 13 bases between the two germline ends. The CDR3 consists of 14 residues. The CDR3 is CASSSWTDPYGYTF. The CDR3 region has the DNA TGTGCCAGCAGCTCCTGGACAGATCCCTATGGCTACACCTTC.